This T cell receptor (beta chain) was sequenced during a study of graft-versus-host responses after intestinal transplantation. This CDR3 region has 15 residues. J lost 5 bases, V lost 3 bases, and 7 bases had no gene match. Germline V gene sequence: CDR1 SGHRS, CDR2 YFSETQ. Turning to this clone: No antigen is known for it.

Measured with immunoSEQ multiplex PCR; TCRdb has only the in-frame clones, and not every one. Here the sample spans about 85,000 clones, 80% to 85% being singletons. This clonotype originated in a human donor who received an intestinal transplant. The J gene is TRBJ2-5, the V gene TRBV5-1; 10 bases fit TRBD2. The sample here was unstimulated CD4+ T cells sorted from spleen or lymph node cells, taken before intestinal transplant. CDR3 coding DNA: TGCGCCAGCAGCTCCCAGCGGGGGGGCGACGAGACCCAGTACTTC. Protein product: CASSSQRGGDETQYF. Looking up the rest from reference TRBV5-1 and TRBJ2-5 gives the full variable domain: KAGVTQTPRYLIKTRGQQVTLSCSPISGHRSVSWYQQTPGQGLQFLFEYFSETQRNKGNFPGRFSGRQFSNSRSEMNVSTLELGDSALYLCASSSQRGGDETQYFGPGTRLLVL.